Sequencing of this T cell receptor (beta chain) was carried out in a study of spatial heterogeneity in lung cancer. The junction had 13 bases not matched to a gene; V was cut back by 11 bases and J by 9 bases. The CDR3 runs to 14 residues. This clonotype was seen ten or more times. The sample's time point: sample taken at primary tumor resection. No cells were sorted before sequencing. The whole RNA sequenced was extracted from tumor, nontumor lung or frozen PBMC. The library protocol tagged each TCR cDNA with a unique molecular identifier. TCRdb re-called the 5' RACE reads through MiXCR, storing one row per CDR3 protein. The data hold roughly 48,000 distinct CDR3 sequences, with under 6% observed a single time.

The input for sequencing was PBMCs, taken at surgery. The chain links TRBV12-3 or TRBV12-4 to TRBJ1-6, with 7 nucleotides matching TRBD1. The sequence was obtained from a male donor with early-stage non-small cell lung cancer. Here the CDR3 reads CALSLRTGGSPLHF. In nucleotides, the CDR3 is TGTGCCCTCAGTTTGAGGACAGGTGGTTCACCCCTCCACTTT.